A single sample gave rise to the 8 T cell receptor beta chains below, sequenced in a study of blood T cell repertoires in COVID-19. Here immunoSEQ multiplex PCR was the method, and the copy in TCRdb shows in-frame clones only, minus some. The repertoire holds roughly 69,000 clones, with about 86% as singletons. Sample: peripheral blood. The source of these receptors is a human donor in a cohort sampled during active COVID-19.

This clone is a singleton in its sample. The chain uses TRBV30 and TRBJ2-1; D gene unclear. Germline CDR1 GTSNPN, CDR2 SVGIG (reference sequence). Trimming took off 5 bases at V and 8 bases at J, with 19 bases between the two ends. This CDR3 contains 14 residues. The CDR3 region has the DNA TGTGCCTGGTCGCGGAGTCAAAATCTCTATGAGCAGTTCTTC. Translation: CAWSRSQNLYEQFF. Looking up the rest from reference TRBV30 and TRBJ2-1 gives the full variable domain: SQTIHQWPATLVQPVGSPLSLECTVEGTSNPNLYWYRQAAGRGLQLLFYSVGIGQISSEVPQNLSASRPQDRQFILSSKKLLLSDSGFYLCAWSRSQNLYEQFFGPGTRLTVL.

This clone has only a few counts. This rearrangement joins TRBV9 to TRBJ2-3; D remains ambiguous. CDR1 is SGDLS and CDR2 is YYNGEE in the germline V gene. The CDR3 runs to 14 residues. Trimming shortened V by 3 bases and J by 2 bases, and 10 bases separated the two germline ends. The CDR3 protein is CASSAQSYTDTQYF. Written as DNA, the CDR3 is TGTGCCAGCAGCGCCCAATCCTACACAGATACGCAGTATTTT.

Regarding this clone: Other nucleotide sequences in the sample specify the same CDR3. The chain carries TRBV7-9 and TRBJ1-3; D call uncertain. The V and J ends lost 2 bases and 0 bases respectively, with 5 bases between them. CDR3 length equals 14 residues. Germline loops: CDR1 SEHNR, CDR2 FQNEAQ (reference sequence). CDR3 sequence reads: CASSLSVSGNTIYF. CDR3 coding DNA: TGTGCCAGCAGCTTAAGCGTCTCTGGAAACACCATATATTTT.

DNA of the CDR3: TGTGCCAGCAAAGGGGGCCCGAGTTATGGCTACACCTTC. Translating gives CASKGGPSYGYTF. V is TRBV25-1 and J is TRBJ1-2, with 7 bases lining up with TRBD1. CDR3 length: 13 residues. Trimming removed 7 bases from V and 5 bases from J; junction bases left unmatched: 7. CDR1 is MGHDK and CDR2 is SYGVNS in the germline V gene.

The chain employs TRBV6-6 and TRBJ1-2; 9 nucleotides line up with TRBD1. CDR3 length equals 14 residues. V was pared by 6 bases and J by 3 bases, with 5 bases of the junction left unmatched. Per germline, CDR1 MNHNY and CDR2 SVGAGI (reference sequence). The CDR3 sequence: CASRSDRGDYGYTF. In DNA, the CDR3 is TGTGCCAGCAGGAGTGACAGGGGGGACTATGGCTACACCTTC.

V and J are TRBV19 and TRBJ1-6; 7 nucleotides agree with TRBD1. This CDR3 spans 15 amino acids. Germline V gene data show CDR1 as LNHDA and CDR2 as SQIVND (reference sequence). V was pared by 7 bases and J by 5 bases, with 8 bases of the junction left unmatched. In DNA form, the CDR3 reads TGTGCCAGTACAGCCTTTACAGGGGATAATTCACCCCTCCACTTT. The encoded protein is CASTAFTGDNSPLHF. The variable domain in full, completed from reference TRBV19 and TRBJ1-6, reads DGGITQSPKYLFRKEGQNVTLSCEQNLNHDAMYWYRQDPGQGLRLIYYSQIVNDFQKGDIAEGYSVSREKKESFPLTVTSAQKNPTAFYLCASTAFTGDNSPLHFGNGTRLTVT.

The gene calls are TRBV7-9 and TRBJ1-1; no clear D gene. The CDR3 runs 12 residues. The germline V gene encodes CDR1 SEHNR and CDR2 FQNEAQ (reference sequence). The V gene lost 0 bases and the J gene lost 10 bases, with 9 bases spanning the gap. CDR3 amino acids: CASSLAAPPAFF. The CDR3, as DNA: TGTGCCAGCAGCTTAGCGGCCCCTCCAGCTTTCTTT.

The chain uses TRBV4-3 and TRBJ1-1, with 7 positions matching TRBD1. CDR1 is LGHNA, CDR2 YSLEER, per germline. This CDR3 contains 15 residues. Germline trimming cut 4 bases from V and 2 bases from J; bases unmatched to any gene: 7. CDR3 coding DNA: TGCGCCAGCAGCCCCGACGACAGGGTCAACACTGAAGCTTTCTTT. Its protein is CASSPDDRVNTEAFF.